Listed here is a single T cell receptor beta chain. The germline gives CDR1 LNHDA, CDR2 SQIVND (reference sequence). The CDR3 length is 15 residues. Germline trimming cut 8 bases from V and 7 bases from J; bases unmatched to any gene: 10. TCR beta VDJ and CDR3 were profiled, and genomic DNA was the template. TCRdb analysed the reads with MiXCR anew, one entry per CDR3 protein. Of around 150,000 distinct CDR3 sequences listed, around two fifths are singletons. The entry originates in a study of CD8+CD57+ T cells in acquired aplastic anemia. Study information: The sorted CD4+ and CD8+ cells yielded an average around 3.2 ug of DNA.

The TCR comes from a human donor in good health, serving as a control. This chain connects TRBV19 to TRBJ2-2, with TRBD2 matching 10 bases. The sample comprised sorted CD4+, CD8+, or CD8+CD57+ T cells (not recorded which) from PBMCs. The DNA of the CDR3 is TGTGCCAGTCAAGGCCTAGCGGGAGTTGGCGGGGAGCTGTTTTTT. This translates into CASQGLAGVGGELFF.